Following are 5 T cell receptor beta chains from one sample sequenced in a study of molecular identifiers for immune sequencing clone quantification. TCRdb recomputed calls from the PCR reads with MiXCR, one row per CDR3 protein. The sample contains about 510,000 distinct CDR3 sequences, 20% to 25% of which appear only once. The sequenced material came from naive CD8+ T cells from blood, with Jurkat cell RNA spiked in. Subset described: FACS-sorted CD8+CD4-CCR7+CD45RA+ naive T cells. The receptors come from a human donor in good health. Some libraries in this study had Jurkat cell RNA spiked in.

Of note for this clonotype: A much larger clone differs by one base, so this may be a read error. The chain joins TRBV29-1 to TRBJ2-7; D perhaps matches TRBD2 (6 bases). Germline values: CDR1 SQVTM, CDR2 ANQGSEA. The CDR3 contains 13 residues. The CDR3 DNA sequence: TGCAGCGTTGACGGCGGGGACTCCTACGGGCAGTACTTC. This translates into CSVDGGDSYGQYF.

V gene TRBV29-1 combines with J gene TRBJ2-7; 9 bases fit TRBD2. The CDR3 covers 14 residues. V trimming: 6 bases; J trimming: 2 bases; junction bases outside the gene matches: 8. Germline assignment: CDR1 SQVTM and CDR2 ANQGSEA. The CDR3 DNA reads TGCAGCGTGGGATTAGCGGGAGCCGCCTACGAGCAGTACTTC. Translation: CSVGLAGAAYEQYF.

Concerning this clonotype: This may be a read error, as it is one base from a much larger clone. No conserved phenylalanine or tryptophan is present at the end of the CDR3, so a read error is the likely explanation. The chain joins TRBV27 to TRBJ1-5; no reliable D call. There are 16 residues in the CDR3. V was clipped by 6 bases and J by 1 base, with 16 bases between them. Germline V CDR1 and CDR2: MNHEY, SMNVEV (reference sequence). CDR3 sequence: CASRSLLGWSNQPQHL. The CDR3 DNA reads TGTGCCAGCAGATCCCTTCTAGGATGGAGCAATCAGCCCCAGCATTTG.

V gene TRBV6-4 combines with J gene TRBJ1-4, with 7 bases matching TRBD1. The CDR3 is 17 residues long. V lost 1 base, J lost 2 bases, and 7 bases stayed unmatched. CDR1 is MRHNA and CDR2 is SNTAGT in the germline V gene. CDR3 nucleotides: TGTGCCAGCAGTGACTTTCCCCAGGGGGTGACTAATGAAAAACTGTTTTTT. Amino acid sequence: CASSDFPQGVTNEKLFF.

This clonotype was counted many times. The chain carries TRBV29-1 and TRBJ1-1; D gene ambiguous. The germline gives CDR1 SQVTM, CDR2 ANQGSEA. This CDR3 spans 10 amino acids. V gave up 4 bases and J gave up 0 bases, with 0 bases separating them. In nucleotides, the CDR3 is TGCAGCGTTGTGAACACTGAAGCTTTCTTT. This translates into CSVVNTEAFF.